Following are 22 T cell receptor beta chains from one sample sequenced in a study of PD-L1 blockade in urothelial cancer. The table came from immunoSEQ multiplex PCR; TCRdb's copy has only in-frame clones and leaves some out. The sample carries 55,000 or so clones, approximately 84% recorded once. The sequenced sample was PBMCs, obtained around atezolizumab (anti-PD-L1) treatment. The receptors come from a middle-aged man with urothelial cancer.

The chain links TRBV28 to TRBJ1-5, with 7 bases fitting TRBD1. CDR1 is MDHEN and CDR2 is SYDVKM in the germline V gene. The CDR3 covers 16 residues. J gave up 3 bases and V 6 bases, and 11 bases lay outside the gene matches. The CDR3 spells CASRPIQGPFNQPQHF. DNA for the CDR3: TGTGCCAGCAGGCCCATACAGGGGCCTTTCAATCAGCCCCAGCATTTT.

The V and J genes are TRBV5-1 and TRBJ2-1; D unresolved. Germline V lookup: CDR1 SGHRS, CDR2 YFSETQ. The CDR3 has 15 residues. Between the trimmed V and J ends, which lost 2 bases and 0 bases, there was a span of 9 bases. The CDR3 is CASSFEESSYNEQFF. The CDR3 nucleotides are TGCGCCAGCAGCTTTGAGGAGAGCTCCTACAATGAGCAGTTCTTC.

The chain joins TRBV9 to TRBJ2-1; TRBD2 matches at 9 bases. The germline gives CDR1 SGDLS, CDR2 YYNGEE. The CDR3 is 16 residues long. After removal of 7 bases from V and 8 bases from J, the junction contained 16 bases not matched to a gene. The CDR3 DNA sequence: TGTGCCAGCGGACTTCACCCTAGCGGGACTTGGGATGAGCAGTTCTTC. Translating gives CASGLHPSGTWDEQFF. The variable domain in full, with the rest retrieved from reference TRBV9 and TRBJ2-1, is DSGVTQTPKHLITATGQRVTLRCSPRSGDLSVYWYQQSLDQGLQFLIQYYNGEERAKGNILERFSAQQFPDLHSELNLSSLELGDSALYFCASGLHPSGTWDEQFFGPGTRLTVL.

The V call is TRBV6-6, the J call TRBJ1-1; D may be TRBD1 (5 bases). Per the germline V gene, CDR1 is MNHNY and CDR2 is SVGAGI (reference sequence). The ends were cut back, 5 bases at V and 11 bases at J, with 15 bases in the middle. This CDR3 comprises 12 residues. DNA of the CDR3: TGTGCCAGCAGTACAAGGGGCCGCGATGCTTTCTTT. This codes for CASSTRGRDAFF.

The J gene is TRBJ2-5, the V gene TRBV5-1; possibly TRBD1 for D (5 bases). V was cut by 0 bases and J by 2 bases, with 11 bases left in between. CDR3 length: 15 residues. CDR1 is SGHRS and CDR2 is YFSETQ in the germline V gene. CDR3 protein: CASSLAWGGQETQYF. The CDR3 DNA reads as TGCGCCAGCAGCTTGGCCTGGGGCGGACAAGAGACCCAGTACTTC.

The chain combines TRBV30 with TRBJ2-4; D not certain. The CDR3 sequence is 14 residues long. Germline V gene data show CDR1 as GTSNPN and CDR2 as SVGIG (reference sequence). The germline V and J ends were trimmed by 1 base and 8 bases, with 15 bases remaining between them. CDR3 nucleotide sequence: TGTGCCTGGAGTGAAGAGACACCCTGGGACATTCAGTACTTC. It encodes CAWSEETPWDIQYF.

The J gene is TRBJ2-7, the V gene TRBV28; 9 bases are a match to TRBD1. Germline CDR1 MDHEN, CDR2 SYDVKM. The CDR3 consists of 15 residues. V dropped 7 bases and J dropped 1; count of bases not matched to a gene: 8. CDR3 protein: CASITGGTGSYEQYF. The DNA of the CDR3 is TGTGCCAGCATCACTGGCGGGACAGGGTCCTACGAGCAGTACTTC.

This chain uses TRBV9 with TRBJ2-2; D may be TRBD1 (5 bases). V gave up 4 bases and J gave up 1 base, with 14 bases separating them. This CDR3 region has 16 residues. CDR1 is SGDLS, CDR2 YYNGEE, per germline. For the CDR3, the DNA is TGTGCCAGCAGCCCCCCTGCGCAGGGGAACACCGGGGAGCTGTTTTTT. Its protein is CASSPPAQGNTGELFF.

This chain connects TRBV30 to TRBJ2-1, with D perhaps matching TRBD1 (6 bases). Per the germline V gene, CDR1 is GTSNPN and CDR2 is SVGIG (reference sequence). The CDR3 extends over 14 amino acids. With 1 base removed from V and 5 bases from J, the gap between germline ends came to 12 bases. In nucleotides, the CDR3 is TGTGCCTGGAGTGCAGGGGCCGGGGACAATGAGCAGTTCTTC. It yields the protein CAWSAGAGDNEQFF.

The chain is built from TRBV4-1 and TRBJ2-7, with D perhaps matching TRBD2 (5 bases). CDR3 length: 14 amino acids. From germline, CDR1 is MGHRA and CDR2 YSYEKL. The V end was cut by 4 bases, the J end by 1 base, with 11 bases between. The CDR3 sequence: CASSRIGLSYEQYF. CDR3 DNA sequence: TGCGCCAGCAGCCGTATCGGACTTTCCTACGAGCAGTACTTC.

V is TRBV5-1 and J is TRBJ2-1; maybe TRBD2 (6 bases). Trimming pared 3 bases from V and 8 bases from J, leaving 15 bases between. The CDR3 runs 14 residues. CDR1 and CDR2 from the germline V gene are SGHRS and YFSETQ. For the CDR3, the DNA is TGCGCCAGCAGCTCTCTAGCGCCGAGGTATGAGCAGTTCTTC. As protein: CASSSLAPRYEQFF.

The V call is TRBV28, the J call TRBJ2-3; possible D gene TRBD2, 6 bases. Germline-derived CDR1 and CDR2 are MDHEN and SYDVKM. The CDR3 is 16 residues long. Trimming took off 3 bases at V and 2 bases at J, with 15 bases between the two ends. The CDR3 region is CASSFAGRTPTDTQYF. Here the CDR3 DNA reads TGTGCCAGCAGTTTCGCGGGACGGACTCCCACAGATACGCAGTATTTT. The full variable domain, completed using reference TRBV28 and TRBJ2-3, is DVKVTQSSRYLVKRTGEKVFLECVQDMDHENMFWYRQDPGLGLRLIYFSYDVKMKEKGDIPEGYSVSREKKERFSLILESASTNQTSMYLCASSFAGRTPTDTQYFGPGTRLTVL.

The J gene is TRBJ1-2, the V gene TRBV29-1; D gene unclear. The CDR3 contains 13 residues. The V and J ends lost 6 bases and 8 bases respectively, with 19 bases between them. The V gene's germline CDR1 is SQVTM and CDR2 ANQGSEA. The CDR3 reads CSVRAAELGGYTF. The DNA of the CDR3 is TGCAGCGTGCGGGCGGCGGAGCTGGGGGGCTACACCTTC.

V gene TRBV11-2 combines with J gene TRBJ2-3; D remains unclear. The CDR3 has 16 amino acids. Germline assignment: CDR1 SGHAT and CDR2 FQNNGV. V lost 0 bases and J 0 bases, leaving 10 bases between the germline ends. As DNA, the CDR3 is TGTGCCAGCAGCTTAGACGGCGGCCCTAGCACAGATACGCAGTATTTT. It translates to CASSLDGGPSTDTQYF.

The genes are TRBV4-3 and TRBJ2-1, with 8 bases fitting TRBD2. V lost 0 bases to trimming and J lost 7 bases; unmatched junction nucleotides: 5. The CDR3 is 15 residues long. Looked up from germline, CDR1 is LGHNA and CDR2 is YSLEER. CDR3 coding DNA: TGCGCCAGCAGCCAAGACGGGGGGGGTTGGAATGAGCAGTTCTTC. Its protein is CASSQDGGGWNEQFF.

V usage is TRBV19 and J usage is TRBJ2-7, with 7 bases lining up with TRBD1. Germline V gene sequence: CDR1 LNHDA, CDR2 SQIVND (reference sequence). CDR3 length: 14 residues. The junction had 5 bases not matched to a gene; V was cut back by 3 bases and J by 3 bases. The CDR3 sequence: CASSITAGGYEQYF. For the CDR3, the DNA is TGTGCCAGTAGTATTACGGCAGGGGGCTACGAGCAGTACTTC.

This clone was seen a handful of times. The chain joins TRBV23-1 to TRBJ1-2; D is undetermined. TRBV23-1 is given ORF status, its function remaining uncertain. The CDR3 consists of 10 residues. The CDR3 is CARGYYGYTF. The CDR3 DNA is TGCGCACGTGGCTACTATGGCTACACCTTC.

The chain recombines TRBV7-2 with TRBJ2-2; weak D call: TRBD1 (6 bases). Trimming removed 5 bases at V and 2 bases at J, with 15 bases between. Per germline, CDR1 SGHTA and CDR2 FQGNSA. This CDR3 is built from 16 residues. This chain's CDR3 is CASSRVGGGNTGELFF. In DNA form, the CDR3 reads TGTGCCAGCAGCCGCGTTGGGGGCGGAAACACCGGGGAGCTGTTTTTT.

The chain employs TRBV11-2 and TRBJ2-1, with 7 bases matching TRBD1. The CDR3 loop spans 15 amino acids. The V segment lost 5 bases and the J segment 8 bases; nucleotides outside the gene matches: 12. Germline V lookup: CDR1 SGHAT, CDR2 FQNNGV. The CDR3 nucleotides read TGTGCCAGCAGCACCTCGACAGGGAATAGGGATGAGCAGTTCTTC. It encodes CASSTSTGNRDEQFF.

The genes are TRBV28 and TRBJ1-2; 9 bases are a match to TRBD1. The CDR3 is 14 amino acids. The J segment lost 5 bases and the V segment lost 6 bases, leaving 7 bases of the junction unmatched. In germline, CDR1 is MDHEN, CDR2 SYDVKM. CDR3 nucleotides: TGTGCCAGCAGCTATAGAGACAGGGGGTATGGCTACACCTTC. This encodes CASSYRDRGYGYTF.

The V gene is TRBV6-1, the J gene TRBJ2-3; D possibly corresponds to TRBD2 (6 bases). The CDR3 contains 15 residues. Per germline, CDR1 MNHNS and CDR2 SASEGT. V lost 6 bases, J lost 1 base, and 14 bases lay in between. CDR3 DNA: TGTGCCAGCAGGCCCGCGACGGGAGGCACAGATACGCAGTATTTT. Residues: CASRPATGGTDTQYF.

The J gene is TRBJ2-5, the V gene TRBV9; D is unresolved. The CDR3 is 14 amino acids. V lost 1 base and J 3 bases, leaving 10 bases between the germline ends. Per germline, CDR1 SGDLS and CDR2 YYNGEE. CDR3 nucleotide sequence: TGTGCCAGCAGCGTATTTGGTAGTGAAGAGACCCAGTACTTC. Protein: CASSVFGSEETQYF.